This TCR beta chain came from a study of blood T cells in healthy people across ages. A word on this clonotype: Its antigen is not known.

Study results and caveats: Researchers deemed the diversity estimates from one million T cells underestimates. Significant beta diversity loss was already apparent by age approximately 36, declining roughly linearly.

Primed by a sample-barcoded 5' primer and a J-beta primer mix, a second PCR proceeded for about 6 to 11 cycles. TCRdb reanalysed the 5' RACE reads using MiXCR and keeps one entry per CDR3 protein. The sample contains about 1,500,000 distinct CDR3 sequences, 28% of which appear only once. Germline V gene sequence: CDR1 SGHRS, CDR2 YFSETQ. Trimming took 0 bases from V and 2 from J; bases not matched to a gene: 6. This CDR3 spans 16 amino acids. Every donor contributed about 10 milliliters of peripheral blood by blood draw. This chain joins TRBV5-1 and TRBJ1-1, with 8 bases fitting TRBD1. The source of this sequence is a woman aged 30 to 39 in good health. The specimen was blood. The CDR3 spells CASSLDDRGSNTEAFF. For the CDR3, the DNA is TGCGCCAGCAGCTTGGACGACAGGGGAAGTAACACTGAAGCTTTCTTT.